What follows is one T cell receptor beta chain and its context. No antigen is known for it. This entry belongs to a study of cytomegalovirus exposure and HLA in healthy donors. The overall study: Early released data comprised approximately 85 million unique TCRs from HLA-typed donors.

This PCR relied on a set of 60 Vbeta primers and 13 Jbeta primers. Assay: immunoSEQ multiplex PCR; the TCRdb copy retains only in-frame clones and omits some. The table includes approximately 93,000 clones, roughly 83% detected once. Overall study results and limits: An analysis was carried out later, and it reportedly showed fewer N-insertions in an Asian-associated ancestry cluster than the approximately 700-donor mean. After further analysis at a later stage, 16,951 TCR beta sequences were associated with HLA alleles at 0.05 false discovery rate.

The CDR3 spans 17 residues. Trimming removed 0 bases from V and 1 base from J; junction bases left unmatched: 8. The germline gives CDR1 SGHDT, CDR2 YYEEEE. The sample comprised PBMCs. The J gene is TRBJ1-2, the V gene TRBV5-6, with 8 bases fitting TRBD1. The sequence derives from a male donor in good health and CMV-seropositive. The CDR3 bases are TGTGCCAGCAGCTTGGATTGGCAGGGGGCTGTTAACTATGGCTACACCTTC. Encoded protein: CASSLDWQGAVNYGYTF.